The 25 T cell receptor beta chains in this list originate from one sample, sequenced in a study of blood T cell repertoires in COVID-19. Sequencing was performed with immunoSEQ multiplex PCR; in TCRdb, only in-frame clones are kept and a portion is missing. The data show hundreds of thousands of clones, 88% seen once. Material: PBMCs or T cells enriched from blood (not recorded which). The receptors were sampled from a woman aged 60-75 years in a cohort exposed to, infected with or recovered from COVID-19 (not recorded which).

The chain links TRBV11-2 to TRBJ2-2, with TRBD2 matching 11 bases. This CDR3 spans 16 amino acids. CDR1 SGHAT and CDR2 FQNNGV come from the germline V gene. V lost 2 bases and J lost 4; bases outside the gene matches: 3. The DNA for the CDR3 is TGTGCCAGCAGCTTAACTAGCGGGAGCGTCACCGGGGAGCTGTTTTTT. This encodes CASSLTSGSVTGELFF.

V usage is TRBV10-2 and J usage is TRBJ1-6; 7 bases align to TRBD1. Germline CDR1 reads WSHSY; CDR2 reads SAAADI. The CDR3 has 15 amino acids. The V segment lost 6 bases and the J segment 9 bases; nucleotides outside the gene matches: 11. In nucleotides, the CDR3 is TGCGCCAGCAGGATTTCTCGACAGGGTGGTTCACCCCTCCACTTT. This encodes CASRISRQGGSPLHF.

Turning to this clone: The identical CDR3 is also encoded by other nucleotide sequences in the sample. This chain connects TRBV5-1 to TRBJ1-3; D gene uncertain. V lost 0 bases and J 0 bases, leaving 7 bases between the germline ends. Germline CDR1 SGHRS, CDR2 YFSETQ. There are 15 residues in the CDR3. The CDR3, as DNA: TGCGCCAGCAGCTTGGACGGGAGCTCTGGAAACACCATATATTTT. Translating it yields CASSLDGSSGNTIYF.

The V call is TRBV4-3, the J call TRBJ2-3, with TRBD2 matching over 8 bases. The CDR3 totals 17 residues. CDR1 and CDR2 (germline): LGHNA, YSLEER. The ends lost 1 base at V and 7 bases at J; junction bases unmatched: 13. CDR3 coding DNA: TGCGCCAGCAGCCAAGCCACTTTAACTAGCGGAGGAAATACGCAGTATTTT. This gives the protein CASSQATLTSGGNTQYF.

The CDR3 loop reads CASTDGGNQPQHF. For the CDR3, the DNA is TGTGCCAGCACCGACGGGGGCAATCAGCCCCAGCATTTT. The V call is TRBV6-4, the J call TRBJ1-5, with D uncertain. Germline-derived CDR1 and CDR2 are MRHNA and SNTAGT. This CDR3 region has 13 residues. Trimming stripped 7 bases from V and 2 bases from J, with 9 bases between.

The chain uses TRBV19 and TRBJ1-6; possible D gene TRBD1, 6 bases. Per the germline V gene, CDR1 is LNHDA and CDR2 is SQIVND (reference sequence). V lost 1 base, J lost 10 bases, and 11 bases lay in between. The CDR3 has 14 amino acids. As DNA, the CDR3 is TGTGCCAGTAGTATAGGTCAGGGGCGCTCACCCCTCCACTTT. Its protein is CASSIGQGRSPLHF. Full variable domain (remainder filled in from reference TRBV19 and TRBJ1-6): DGGITQSPKYLFRKEGQNVTLSCEQNLNHDAMYWYRQDPGQGLRLIYYSQIVNDFQKGDIAEGYSVSREKKESFPLTVTSAQKNPTAFYLCASSIGQGRSPLHFGNGTRLTVT.

This clone was seen a single time. The chain uses TRBV11-2 and TRBJ1-3; D gene uncertain. The CDR3 spans 15 residues. V shed 1 base and J shed 0 bases, with 7 bases lying between them. From germline, CDR1 is SGHAT and CDR2 FQNNGV. The CDR3 loop is CASSLGTGSGNTIYF. The DNA for the CDR3 is TGTGCCAGCAGCTTAGGCACCGGCTCTGGAAACACCATATATTTT.

The chain carries TRBV7-3 and TRBJ2-2; 9 nucleotides agree with TRBD1. Germline CDR1 and CDR2: SGHTA and FQGTGA. Trimming cost V 7 bases and J 5 bases; bases outside gene matches: 8. This CDR3 is built from 15 residues. In DNA form, the CDR3 reads TGTGCCAGCACCGAGGGGACAGGGAGAACCGGGGAGCTGTTTTTT. Translating it yields CASTEGTGRTGELFF.

J is TRBJ1-6 and V is TRBV28; weak D call: TRBD1 (6 bases). Trimming removed 7 bases from V and 7 bases from J, with 17 bases in between. Germline V gene sequence: CDR1 MDHEN, CDR2 SYDVKM. CDR3 length equals 15 residues. CDR3: CASTNSQGRNSPLHF. The CDR3 nucleotides are TGTGCCAGCACCAACAGCCAGGGGCGGAATTCACCCCTCCACTTT.

The chain recombines TRBV11-2 with TRBJ1-4; D call uncertain. CDR1 and CDR2 (germline): SGHAT, FQNNGV. This CDR3 has 16 amino acids. Trimming pared 4 bases from V and 3 bases from J, leaving 15 bases between. The CDR3 sequence: CASSSLGSSANEKLFF. The CDR3 nucleotides are TGTGCCAGCAGCTCCCTAGGGAGTTCAGCTAATGAAAAACTGTTTTTT.

The chain couples TRBV5-1 to TRBJ2-1; 7 bases line up with TRBD2. V lost 3 bases, J lost 0 bases, and 9 bases stayed unmatched. Germline lookup yields CDR1 SGHRS and CDR2 YFSETQ. CDR3 size: 17 residues. CDR3 in DNA: TGCGCCAGCAGCTCACCGAGCGGGACCAACTCCTACAATGAGCAGTTCTTC. It specifies CASSSPSGTNSYNEQFF.

The chain is built from TRBV18 and TRBJ2-7, with TRBD1 as a possible D gene (5 bases). Trimming took off 3 bases at V and 2 bases at J, with 20 bases between the two ends. Germline CDR1 reads KGHSH; CDR2 reads LQKENI. The CDR3 totals 17 residues. In nucleotides, the CDR3 is TGTGCCAGCTCACCCCAAGTCAGGGCTCCCAATACCTACGAGCAGTACTTC. This translates into CASSPQVRAPNTYEQYF.

The rearrangement links TRBV14 to TRBJ1-3; 7 nucleotides line up with TRBD1. The CDR3 consists of 15 residues. V was clipped by 4 bases and J by 12 bases; unmatched bases: 15. Germline V gene lookup returns CDR1 SGHDN and CDR2 FVKESK. This CDR3 reads CASSPPTGAPSGIYF. The CDR3 coding sequence is TGTGCCAGCAGCCCACCAACAGGGGCCCCCTCGGGCATATATTTT.

CDR3 protein: CAWSAGQGAGTEAFF. In nucleotides, the CDR3 is TGTGCCTGGAGCGCGGGACAGGGGGCGGGTACTGAAGCTTTCTTT. The chain uses TRBV30 and TRBJ1-1; TRBD1 aligns across 12 bases. Germline values: CDR1 GTSNPN, CDR2 SVGIG (reference sequence). CDR3 length equals 15 residues. The V gene end was trimmed by 3 bases and the J gene end by 5 bases; junction bases not matched to a gene: 7. The variable domain in full, with the rest retrieved from reference TRBV30 and TRBJ1-1, is SQTIHQWPATLVQPVGSPLSLECTVEGTSNPNLYWYRQAAGRGLQLLFYSVGIGQISSEVPQNLSASRPQDRQFILSSKKLLLSDSGFYLCAWSAGQGAGTEAFFGQGTRLTVV.

The chain joins TRBV7-8 to TRBJ2-2; 8 nucleotides match TRBD1. CDR3 size: 17 residues. After removal of 5 bases from V and 2 bases from J, the junction contained 10 bases not matched to a gene. CDR1 SGHVS and CDR2 FQNEAQ come from the germline V gene. CDR3 protein: CASSRSSTGVNTGELFF. CDR3 coding DNA: TGTGCCAGCAGCCGATCCTCGACAGGGGTTAACACCGGGGAGCTGTTTTTT.

This clone was seen a handful of times. The same CDR3 arises from other DNA sequences in this sample as well. This rearrangement joins TRBV5-1 to TRBJ1-2; 9 bases are a match to TRBD1. Germline V lookup: CDR1 SGHRS, CDR2 YFSETQ. This CDR3 spans 14 amino acids. Trimming took 0 bases from V and 4 from J; bases not matched to a gene: 1. The CDR3: CASSLGDRAYGYTF. DNA of the CDR3: TGCGCCAGCAGCTTGGGGGACAGGGCCTATGGCTACACCTTC.

V gene TRBV5-1 combines with J gene TRBJ2-1; 8 nucleotides match TRBD2. CDR1 and CDR2 (germline): SGHRS, YFSETQ. CDR3 length: 16 amino acids. V gave up 3 bases and J gave up 5 bases; unmatched junction bases: 10. The CDR3: CASSSGGSGIDNEQFF. CDR3 nucleotides: TGCGCCAGCAGCTCGGGGGGTAGCGGGATCGACAATGAGCAGTTCTTC.

The V gene is TRBV15, the J gene TRBJ2-1, with 13 bases lining up with TRBD2. This CDR3 contains 15 residues. Per germline, CDR1 LNHNV and CDR2 YYDKDF (reference sequence). J gave up 8 bases and V 5 bases, and 6 bases lay outside the gene matches. The CDR3 DNA sequence: TGTGCCACCAGCTTACTAGCGGGAGGGCCGGATGAGCAGTTCTTC. Translated: CATSLLAGGPDEQFF.

The genes are TRBV11-2 and TRBJ1-6; 9 bases align to TRBD1. J lost 9 bases, V lost 4 bases, and 7 bases had no gene match. The CDR3 spans 15 residues. Germline CDR1 and CDR2: SGHAT and FQNNGV. CDR3: CASSSLQGAASPLHF. The CDR3 DNA follows: TGTGCCAGCAGCTCACTACAGGGGGCGGCTTCACCCCTCCACTTT.

This chain's CDR3 is CASSLFPGDGQPQHF. The CDR3 DNA follows: TGTGCCAGCAGTTTATTTCCAGGGGATGGGCAGCCCCAGCATTTT. The chain employs TRBV28 and TRBJ1-5; a possible D gene is TRBD1 (6 bases). The CDR3 has 15 residues. Germline lookup yields CDR1 MDHEN and CDR2 SYDVKM. V was trimmed by 1 base and J by 7 bases, leaving 14 bases between them.

The V and J genes are TRBV7-9 and TRBJ2-3, with D hard to call. V lost 6 bases to trimming and J lost 4 bases, with 20 bases between them. The CDR3 spans 16 residues. The germline gives CDR1 SEHNR, CDR2 FQNEAQ (reference sequence). CDR3 bases: TGTGCCAGCAGTGTCATGATGCCCGGAGCACCAGATACGCAGTATTTT. Its translation is CASSVMMPGAPDTQYF.

The V gene is TRBV28, the J gene TRBJ2-1, with 7 positions matching TRBD2. Germline V gene lookup returns CDR1 MDHEN and CDR2 SYDVKM. The V segment lost 5 bases and the J segment 6 bases; nucleotides outside the gene matches: 7. The CDR3 runs to 14 residues. The CDR3 nucleotides are TGTGCCAGCAGTCGGTTGGGGGGGAGCAATGAGCAGTTCTTC. Protein: CASSRLGGSNEQFF.

This clone was recorded a few times. The chain employs TRBV9 and TRBJ1-4, with D unclear. Trimming stripped 0 bases from V and 5 bases from J, with 8 bases between. CDR3 length equals 14 residues. CDR1 and CDR2 (germline): SGDLS, YYNGEE. CDR3 amino acids: CASSVALVNEKLFF. CDR3 nucleotides: TGTGCCAGCAGCGTAGCCCTCGTGAATGAAAAACTGTTTTTT.

The chain links TRBV30 to TRBJ2-3; 14 bases are shared with TRBD2. The germline CDR1 and CDR2 sequences are GTSNPN and SVGIG (reference sequence). Losses at the gene ends were 6 bases for V and 9 bases for J; bases not matched to a gene: 17. The CDR3 has 17 residues. This CDR3 is CACRRGKTSGRAETQYF. The CDR3 nucleotides read TGTGCCTGCCGCAGGGGAAAGACTAGCGGGAGGGCGGAGACGCAGTATTTT. Full variable domain (rest looked up from reference TRBV30 and TRBJ2-3): SQTIHQWPATLVQPVGSPLSLECTVEGTSNPNLYWYRQAAGRGLQLLFYSVGIGQISSEVPQNLSASRPQDRQFILSSKKLLLSDSGFYLCACRRGKTSGRAETQYFGPGTRLTVL.

This clone was counted between two and nine times. The V call is TRBV6-2 or TRBV6-3, the J call TRBJ2-1; 8 nucleotides line up with TRBD2. The V and J ends lost 0 bases and 4 bases, in that order; junction bases with no gene match: 8. The CDR3 covers 17 residues. Germline V gene lookup returns CDR1 MNHEY and CDR2 SVGEGT. The CDR3 DNA is TGTGCCAGCAGTTACTCCCCAACGGGAGGGATTTACAATGAGCAGTTCTTC. It is translated as CASSYSPTGGIYNEQFF.